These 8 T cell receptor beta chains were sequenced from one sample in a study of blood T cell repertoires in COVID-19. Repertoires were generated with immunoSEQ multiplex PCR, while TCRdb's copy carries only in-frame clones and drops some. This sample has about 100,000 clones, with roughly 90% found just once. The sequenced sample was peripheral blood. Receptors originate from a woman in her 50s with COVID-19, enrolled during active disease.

CDR3 amino acids: CASSVTRGRTTAQLFF. The DNA of the CDR3 is TGTGCCAGCAGCGTAACCAGGGGGCGGACCACCGCGCAACTGTTTTTT. J is TRBJ1-4 and V is TRBV9; 8 bases agree with TRBD1. The CDR3 runs to 16 residues. V gave up 1 base and J gave up 12 bases; unmatched junction bases: 14. In germline, CDR1 is SGDLS, CDR2 YYNGEE.

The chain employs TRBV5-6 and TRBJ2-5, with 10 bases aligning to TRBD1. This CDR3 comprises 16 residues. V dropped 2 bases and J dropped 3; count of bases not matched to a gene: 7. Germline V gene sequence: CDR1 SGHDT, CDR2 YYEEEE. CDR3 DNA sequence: TGTGCCAGCAGCTTTCCCCGGACAGGGGGGGAAGAGACCCAGTACTTC. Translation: CASSFPRTGGEETQYF.

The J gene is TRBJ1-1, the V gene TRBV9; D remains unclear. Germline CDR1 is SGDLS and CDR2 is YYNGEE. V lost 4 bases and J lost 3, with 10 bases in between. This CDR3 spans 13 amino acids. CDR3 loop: CASSLHTDTEAFF. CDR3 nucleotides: TGTGCCAGCAGCTTACACACCGACACTGAAGCTTTCTTT.

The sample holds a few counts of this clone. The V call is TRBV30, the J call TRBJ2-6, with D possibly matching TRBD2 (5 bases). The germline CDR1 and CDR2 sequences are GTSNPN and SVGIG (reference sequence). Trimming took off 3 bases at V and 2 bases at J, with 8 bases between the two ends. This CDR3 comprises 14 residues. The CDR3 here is CAWRNGAGANVLTF. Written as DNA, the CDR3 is TGTGCCTGGAGAAACGGGGCTGGGGCCAACGTCCTGACTTTC. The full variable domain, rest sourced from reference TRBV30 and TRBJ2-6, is SQTIHQWPATLVQPVGSPLSLECTVEGTSNPNLYWYRQAAGRGLQLLFYSVGIGQISSEVPQNLSASRPQDRQFILSSKKLLLSDSGFYLCAWRNGAGANVLTFGAGSRLTVL.

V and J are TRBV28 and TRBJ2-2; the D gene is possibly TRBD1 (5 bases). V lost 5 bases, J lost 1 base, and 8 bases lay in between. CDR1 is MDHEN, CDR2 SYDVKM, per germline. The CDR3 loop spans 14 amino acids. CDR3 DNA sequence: TGTGCCAGCAGTATACAGGAGAACACCGGGGAGCTGTTTTTT. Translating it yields CASSIQENTGELFF.

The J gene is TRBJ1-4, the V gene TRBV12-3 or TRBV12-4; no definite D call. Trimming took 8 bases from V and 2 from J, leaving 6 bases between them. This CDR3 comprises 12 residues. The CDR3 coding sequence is TGTGCCAGCCAAGCTACTAATGAAAAACTGTTTTTT. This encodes CASQATNEKLFF.

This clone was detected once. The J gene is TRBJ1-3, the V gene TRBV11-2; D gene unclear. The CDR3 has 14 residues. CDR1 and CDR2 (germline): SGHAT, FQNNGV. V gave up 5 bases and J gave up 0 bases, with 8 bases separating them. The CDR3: CASSPEHSGNTIYF. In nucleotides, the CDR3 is TGTGCCAGCAGCCCCGAACACTCTGGAAACACCATATATTTT.

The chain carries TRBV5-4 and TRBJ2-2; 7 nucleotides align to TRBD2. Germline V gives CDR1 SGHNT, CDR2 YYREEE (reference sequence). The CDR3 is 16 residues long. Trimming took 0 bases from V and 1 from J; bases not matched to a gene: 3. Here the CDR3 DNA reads TGTGCCAGCAGCTTGGATCCGGGGGGGAACACCGGGGAGCTGTTTTTT. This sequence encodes CASSLDPGGNTGELFF.